One T cell receptor (beta chain) is described in this entry. Its cognate antigen is unknown. This CDR3 spans 15 amino acids. Germline CDR1 DFQATT, CDR2 SNEGSKA (reference sequence). V was clipped by 1 base and J by 0 bases, with 10 bases between them. Scientists ran DNA taken from cultured CD4+ T cells through the Oncomine TCR Beta short-read assay for sequencing. TCRdb re-called the PCR reads through MiXCR, storing one row per CDR3 protein. The sample lists about 14,000 distinct CDR3 sequences; 55% to 75% were seen once. Treatment reported: roughly 11-day PBMC culture with coronavirus spike peptide pools or control peptides (ViraFEST assay). ViraFEST used peptide pools to expand antigen-specific T cells, then sequenced TCRs. This specimen comes from a study of vaccination and CD4 T cells after COVID-19. Study as a whole: Investigators stimulated cells with overlapping spike peptides drawn from SARS-CoV-2, HCoV-NL63, HCoV-OC43 and HCoV-229E. Cultures acting as controls obtained a CEFX pool, an HIV-1 Nef pool, or no peptide.

Regarding the study as a whole: Analysis covered relatively few convalescent patients and lacked any early post-infection timepoints.

The sequenced material came from CD4+ T cells from blood, cultured in vitro. V is TRBV20-1 and J is TRBJ2-1; D is undetermined. The sequence derives from a human donor who had recovered from COVID-19. The CDR3 DNA reads as TGCAGTGCTAGAGGCGACCCCCGCTCCTACAATGAGCAGTTCTTC. It encodes CSARGDPRSYNEQFF.